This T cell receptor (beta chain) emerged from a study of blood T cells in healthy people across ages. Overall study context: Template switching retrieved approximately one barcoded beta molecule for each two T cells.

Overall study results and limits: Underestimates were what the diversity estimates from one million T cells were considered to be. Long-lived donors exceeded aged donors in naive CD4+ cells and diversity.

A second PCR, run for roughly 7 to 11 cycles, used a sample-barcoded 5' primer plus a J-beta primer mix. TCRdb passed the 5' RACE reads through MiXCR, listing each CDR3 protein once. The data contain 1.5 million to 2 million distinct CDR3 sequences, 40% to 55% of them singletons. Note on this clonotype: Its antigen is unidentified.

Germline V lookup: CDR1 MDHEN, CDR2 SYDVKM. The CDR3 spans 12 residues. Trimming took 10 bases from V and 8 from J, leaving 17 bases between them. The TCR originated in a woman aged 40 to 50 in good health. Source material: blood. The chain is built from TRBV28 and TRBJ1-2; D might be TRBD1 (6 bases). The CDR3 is CATRQVVWGYTF. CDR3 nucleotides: TGTGCCACGCGACAGGTGGTATGGGGCTACACCTTC.